This TCR beta chain was identified during a study of T cells in tuberculosis. Of note for this clone: The junction departs from germline at one end; a sequencing error may be responsible. Other nucleotide sequences in the sample specify the same CDR3.

The CDR3 has 15 residues. Germline CDR1 reads SEHNR; CDR2 reads FQNEAQ (reference sequence). Study-wide findings and caveats: T cells binding CD1B-GMM tetramer weakly possibly escaped the sort.

The repertoire was sequenced with immunoSEQ multiplex PCR; TCRdb's copy has only in-frame clones and lacks some. The profile shows approximately 60,000 clones, approximately 80% of them singletons. Sorting used thawed, overnight-rested PBMC stained with anti-CD3, a viability dye and GMM-loaded CD1B tetramer. C32 glucose monomycolate from Rhodococcus equi was loaded onto the CD1B tetramers. Sequencing used CD1b-GMM tetramer-negative cells sorted from PBMCs. This TCR derives from an adult woman with latent tuberculosis. V gene TRBV7-9 combines with J gene TRBJ2-2; TRBD1 agrees at 8 bases. CDR3 DNA sequence: TGTGCCAGTAGCTTGACAGGGGCCAGCACCGGGGAGCTGTTTTTT. It is translated as CASSLTGASTGELFF.